The 13 T cell receptor beta chains below all came from one sample that was sequenced in a study of OX40 agonist ivuxolimab in advanced cancers. Assay: immunoSEQ multiplex PCR; the TCRdb copy retains only in-frame clones and omits some. Among 35,000 to 40,000 clones listed, around 85% were seen once. The sequencing here drew on CD4+ or CD8+ T cells sorted from blood, taken in a trial of the OX40 agonist ivuxolimab. The receptors originated from an adult with an advanced solid tumor such as melanoma, head and neck, liver or kidney cancer.

The rearrangement links TRBV6-1 to TRBJ2-3; D is possibly TRBD1 or TRBD2 (5 bases each). Trimming cost V 8 bases and J 2 bases, with 17 bases left between them. This CDR3 has 15 residues. Per germline, CDR1 MNHNS and CDR2 SASEGT. The CDR3 reads CASRLDGASTDTQYF. DNA of the CDR3: TGTGCCAGCCGTCTTGACGGGGCTTCCACAGATACGCAGTATTTT.

This chain connects TRBV2 to TRBJ2-7; D unresolved. Trimming pared 7 bases from V and 5 bases from J, leaving 6 bases between. The CDR3 covers 10 residues. Germline assignment: CDR1 SNHLY and CDR2 FYNNEI. As DNA, the CDR3 is TGTGCCAGCACCCTCCACGAGCAGTACTTC. It specifies CASTLHEQYF. Using reference TRBV2 and TRBJ2-7 for the parts outside the CDR3, the full variable domain is EPEVTQTPSHQVTQMGQEVILRCVPISNHLYFYWYRQILGQKVEFLVSFYNNEISEKSEIFDDQFSVERPDGSNFTLKIRSTKLEDSAMYFCASTLHEQYFGPGTRLTVT.

The chain uses TRBV5-4 and TRBJ2-7; 10 nucleotides match TRBD2. The germline gives CDR1 SGHNT, CDR2 YYREEE (reference sequence). The CDR3 runs 15 residues. The trim removed 4 bases at V and 2 bases at J, leaving 6 bases unmatched. CDR3 nucleotides: TGTGCCAGCAGCCCCGGGACTAGCGCTCCCTACGAGCAGTACTTC. It specifies CASSPGTSAPYEQYF.

The rearrangement uses TRBV2 and TRBJ2-6, with D perhaps matching TRBD1 (5 bases). Germline-derived CDR1 and CDR2 are SNHLY and FYNNEI. CDR3 length: 15 residues. The ends were cut back, 6 bases at V and 0 bases at J, with 9 bases in the middle. The CDR3 DNA reads TGTGCCAGCAGCCCAGGACACTCTGGGGCCAACGTCCTGACTTTC. Its protein is CASSPGHSGANVLTF.

The J gene is TRBJ2-2, the V gene TRBV28; D may match TRBD1 or TRBD2 (5 bases each). Trimming took off 2 bases at V and 2 bases at J, with 9 bases between the two ends. CDR1 is MDHEN, CDR2 SYDVKM, per germline. The length of the CDR3 is 15 residues. CDR3 sequence reads: CASSLVGPNTGELFF. The CDR3 nucleotides read TGTGCCAGCAGTTTAGTGGGACCTAACACCGGGGAGCTGTTTTTT.

The chain combines TRBV21-1 with TRBJ1-1; the table assigns TRBD1, which was not confirmed against the DNA. TRBV21-1 is a documented pseudogene. The CDR3 has 20 amino acids. Written as DNA, the CDR3 is TGTGCCAGCAGCCTAAAGGGGCAGGGGGCGATCCCAACCGAGAACACTGAAGCTTTCTTT. Translating gives CASSLKGQGAIPTENTEAFF.

V usage is TRBV19 and J usage is TRBJ2-7, with D hard to call. V was pared by 3 bases and J by 0 bases, with 9 bases between. This CDR3 has 14 amino acids. Germline CDR1 and CDR2: LNHDA and SQIVND (reference sequence). The CDR3 here is CASSMSGSSYEQYF. CDR3 nucleotide sequence: TGTGCCAGTAGTATGTCAGGTTCCTCCTACGAGCAGTACTTC.

This chain uses TRBV4-1 with TRBJ1-3; no definite D call. Germline lookup yields CDR1 MGHRA and CDR2 YSYEKL. This CDR3 spans 15 amino acids. V shed 0 bases and J shed 4 bases, with 10 bases lying between them. This chain's CDR3 is CASSQDNSRGNTIYF. The DNA for the CDR3 is TGCGCCAGCAGCCAAGATAACTCTAGGGGAAACACCATATATTTT.

The chain links TRBV2 to TRBJ1-2, with D maybe TRBD1 (6 bases). Per the germline V gene, CDR1 is SNHLY and CDR2 is FYNNEI. The V end was cut by 4 bases, the J end by 3 bases, with 18 bases between. The CDR3 is made up of 16 amino acids. The CDR3 DNA reads as TGTGCCAGCAGTGGGGTAACAGGGTTGAAGTACTATGGCTACACCTTC. The encoded protein is CASSGVTGLKYYGYTF.

The rearrangement joins TRBV18 to TRBJ2-3; 9 nucleotides align to TRBD1. Trimming at V came to 3 bases and at J to 0 bases, leaving 7 bases not matched to a gene. Germline V lookup: CDR1 KGHSH, CDR2 LQKENI. The CDR3 length is 17 residues. The CDR3 DNA is TGTGCCAGCTCACCTCCACGGACAGGGGCAAGCACAGATACGCAGTATTTT. It specifies CASSPPRTGASTDTQYF.

The chain employs TRBV5-4 and TRBJ1-6, with D perhaps matching TRBD1 (6 bases). Germline-derived CDR1 and CDR2 are SGHNT and YYREEE (reference sequence). Trimming took 3 bases from V and 3 from J, leaving 10 bases between them. The CDR3 sequence is 15 residues long. For the CDR3, the DNA is TGTGCCAGCAGCTCAGGACAGAACTATAATTCACCCCTCCACTTT. This gives the protein CASSSGQNYNSPLHF.

The chain joins TRBV28 to TRBJ1-4, with 7 nucleotides matching TRBD1. The germline V gene has CDR1 MDHEN and CDR2 SYDVKM. J was trimmed by 7 bases and V by 6 bases; bases with no gene match: 11. The CDR3 extends over 15 amino acids. CDR3 sequence: CASRQGTVWGEKLFF. The CDR3 DNA sequence: TGTGCCAGCAGACAAGGGACAGTATGGGGTGAAAAACTGTTTTTT.

This clone was seen only once. Other DNA sequences in this specimen translate into the identical CDR3. The CDR3 loop reads CASRGGDEQYF. The CDR3, as DNA: TGTGCCAGCAGGGGGGGGGACGAGCAGTACTTC. The chain links TRBV2 to TRBJ2-7; TRBD2 matches at 7 bases. V gave up 6 bases and J gave up 5 bases; unmatched junction bases: 1. This CDR3 is 11 amino acids long. Germline CDR1 SNHLY, CDR2 FYNNEI.